The rows below give T cell receptor beta chains drawn from one sample of a study of CD8 T cells in Susac syndrome. TCRdb re-derived calls from the immunoSEQ multiplex PCR reads in MiXCR, one entry per CDR3 protein. The data hold about 120,000 distinct CDR3 sequences, with just under 95% observed a single time. Sequencing was done on a sample of CD4+ T cells from PBMCs. These receptors were collected from a human donor with multiple sclerosis. The CDR3 runs from the conserved cysteine through the conserved F or W. A D gene is named only where the DNA matches it firmly. Rows give clone size only sometimes, using once, few, many, or a class for an expanded clone.

V gene	D gene	clone size	J gene	CDR3 DNA	CDR3 protein
TRBV24-1	TRBD1	NA	TRBJ1-5	TGTGCCACCTCACGGACAGGACATAGCAATCAGCCCCAGCATTTT	CATSRTGHSNQPQHF
TRBV18	TRBD1	NA	TRBJ1-5	TGTGCCAGCTCAGGACAGGGGTTCATGCAGCCCCAGCATTTT	CASSGQGFMQPQHF
TRBV30	NA	NA	TRBJ2-7	TGTGCCTGGAATTCCTTCGGGTACGAGCAGTACTTC	CAWNSFGYEQYF
TRBV19	NA	NA	TRBJ1-1	TGTGCCAGTAGTATGTCCCGGTGGTACACTGAAGCTTTCTTT	CASSMSRWYTEAFF
TRBV12-3/TRBV12-4	TRBD2	once	TRBJ2-3	TGTGCCAGCAGTTCACTGAGCGGGGAGACAGATACGCAGTATTTT	CASSSLSGETDTQYF
TRBV5-4	TRBD1	NA	TRBJ2-7	TGTGCCAGCAGCTTGGACAGGGGCGAGCAGTACTTC	CASSLDRGEQYF
TRBV5-1	NA	NA	TRBJ2-6	TGCGCCAGCAGCTTCAGTAACTCTGGGGCCAACGTCCTGACTTTC	CASSFSNSGANVLTF
TRBV7-2	NA	NA	TRBJ1-2	TGTGCCAGCAGCTTAGACAGGGATTATGGCTACACCTTC	CASSLDRDYGYTF
TRBV6-1	TRBD2	NA	TRBJ2-7	TGTGCCAGCGTCCGTCCTAGCGGGTCCAGCTCCTACGAGCAGTACTTC	CASVRPSGSSSYEQYF
TRBV19	NA	NA	TRBJ1-5	TGTGCCAGTAGTATAGATCTGGGCCAGCCCCAGCATTTT	CASSIDLGQPQHF
TRBV29-1	NA	NA	TRBJ1-2	TGCAGCGTTGAAGCAACCGGGGATGGCTACACCTTC	CSVEATGDGYTF
TRBV12-3/TRBV12-4	NA	NA	TRBJ2-2	TGTGCCAGCAGTTTAGGTTTGGGGTTCACCGGGGAGCTGTTTTTT	CASSLGLGFTGELFF
TRBV30	TRBD1	NA	TRBJ1-1	TGTGCCTACTTATCGAGGACAGGGAGTTCTTTCTTT	CAYLSRTGSSFF
TRBV28	NA	NA	TRBJ2-7	TGTGCCAGCAGTTGGGCACTGGCCTACGAGCAGTACTTC	CASSWALAYEQYF
TRBV29-1	NA	NA	TRBJ2-3	TGCAGCGTTTTATCAGATACGCAGTATTTT	CSVLSDTQYF
TRBV27	TRBD2	NA	TRBJ2-7	TGTGCCAGCAGACCCAGACTAGCGGGGACCTACGAGCAGTACTTC	CASRPRLAGTYEQYF
TRBV28	NA	NA	TRBJ1-4	TGTGCCAGCAGTTTTAGTAGAAACAGGATAAATGAAAAACTGTTTTTT	CASSFSRNRINEKLFF
TRBV19	TRBD1	NA	TRBJ2-1	TGTGCCAGTAGTGGGACAGTTTACAATGAGCAGTTCTTC	CASSGTVYNEQFF
TRBV6-2/TRBV6-3	NA	few	TRBJ1-1	TGTGCCAGCAGTTACCGGCAGGTCAACACTGAAGCTTTCTTT	CASSYRQVNTEAFF
TRBV27	NA	NA	TRBJ1-4	TGTGCCAGCAGCCGAATCGGGACGGCAAAACTGTTTTTT	CASSRIGTAKLFF
TRBV15	TRBD1	NA	TRBJ1-1	TGTGCCACCAGCACGGGACAGGGGAAAACTGAAGCTTTCTTT	CATSTGQGKTEAFF
TRBV7-8	TRBD2	NA	TRBJ2-3	TGTGCCAGCAGCCCAACTAGCGGGACTTACACAGATACGCAGTATTTT	CASSPTSGTYTDTQYF
TRBV29-1	TRBD1	once	TRBJ1-1	TGCAGCGCGGGGGACAGGGGGGGGAACACTGAAGCTTTCTTT	CSAGDRGGNTEAFF
TRBV10-3	TRBD1	NA	TRBJ2-7	TGTGCCATCAGCGACAGGGCGAGTTACGAGCAGTACTTC	CAISDRASYEQYF
TRBV7-2	NA	NA	TRBJ2-1	TGTGCCAGCAGCTCCGGGGGAAAGGAGCAGTTCTTC	CASSSGGKEQFF
TRBV19	TRBD1	NA	TRBJ1-1	TGTGCCAGTAGTCCAGGACAGGGGTGGACTGAAGCTTTCTTT	CASSPGQGWTEAFF
TRBV6-4	NA	NA	TRBJ1-6	TGTGCCAGCAGTACCGGTGTAGGTTCACCCCTCCACTTT	CASSTGVGSPLHF
TRBV7-9	TRBD1	once	TRBJ2-7	TGTGCCAGCAGCTCATCCGGGACAGGGACTCTCTACGAGCAGTACTTC	CASSSSGTGTLYEQYF
TRBV3-1	TRBD1	NA	TRBJ2-5	TGTGCCAGCAGCCAAGAGACAGGGGTGGGAGAGACCCAGTACTTC	CASSQETGVGETQYF
TRBV7-9	NA	NA	TRBJ1-4	TGTGCCAGCAGCTTAGTAGGTGTCGACGGTGAAAAACTGTTTTTT	CASSLVGVDGEKLFF
TRBV3-1	NA	NA	TRBJ2-5	TGTGCCAGCAGCCAATCGATGGCAGGGTCGGTAGAGACCCAGTACTTC	CASSQSMAGSVETQYF
TRBV23-1	TRBD1	NA	TRBJ2-7	TGCGCCAGCAGTCATCCCCCCGGGACAGGTCGCTACGAGCAGTACTTC	CASSHPPGTGRYEQYF
TRBV19	NA	NA	TRBJ1-1	TGTGCCAGTAGTCCTCTGTATCCAGGGCCTGAAGCTTTCTTT	CASSPLYPGPEAFF
TRBV6-2/TRBV6-3	NA	NA	TRBJ1-1	TGTGCCAGCACGCCTCGGCCGGCAAGAAACACTGAAGCTTTCTTT	CASTPRPARNTEAFF
TRBV5-4	TRBD1	NA	TRBJ1-2	TGTGCCAGCAGCCTCGGACAGGGGGCCTCCTATGGCTACACCTTC	CASSLGQGASYGYTF
TRBV4-3	NA	once	TRBJ2-3	TGCGCCAGCAGCCAAGATGCCGGATACACGCAGTATTTT	CASSQDAGYTQYF
TRBV7-3	TRBD1	NA	TRBJ2-3	TGTGCCAGCAGCACGGGACAGGGGGGTCTCGATACGCAGTATTTT	CASSTGQGGLDTQYF
TRBV21-1	NA	NA	TRBJ2-1	TGTGCCAGCAGCCCCTGGACTAGCGGGGGGCCGTACAATGAGCAGTTCTTC	CASSPWTSGGPYNEQFF
TRBV6-5	NA	NA	TRBJ1-1	TGTGCCAGCAGTTACTCGCCATCCAGGGTGAACACTGAAGCTTTCTTT	CASSYSPSRVNTEAFF
TRBV2	NA	NA	TRBJ2-7	TGTGCCAGCAGCAGGGACATCTACGAGCAGTACTTC	CASSRDIYEQYF
TRBV6-5	NA	NA	TRBJ1-2	TGTGCCAGCAGTTACTCGTTAACAGGGCATGACTATGGCTACACCTTC	CASSYSLTGHDYGYTF
TRBV3-1	NA	NA	TRBJ2-5	TGTGCCAGCAGCCGGGGGGAAGAGACCCAGTACTTC	CASSRGEETQYF
TRBV20-1	NA	NA	TRBJ2-5	TGCAGTGCTAGGGAGGCCGGAAAAGAGACCCAGTACTTC	CSAREAGKETQYF
TRBV18	NA	NA	TRBJ1-5	TGTGCCAGCTCACCAGACAGGCAATATCAGCCCCAGCATTTT	CASSPDRQYQPQHF
TRBV29-1	NA	NA	TRBJ1-3	TGCAGCGTTGAAGATGGAGGGAATGGAAACACCATATATTTT	CSVEDGGNGNTIYF
TRBV6-5	NA	NA	TRBJ2-5	TGTGCCAGCAGTTACTTCCCGGACGATCTTGGGGAGACCCAGTACTTC	CASSYFPDDLGETQYF
TRBV29-1	NA	NA	TRBJ1-4	TGCAGCGTTGGGGGACTTCGAGAAAAACTGTTTTTT	CSVGGLREKLFF
TRBV11-2	TRBD1	NA	TRBJ2-2	TGTGCCAGCCACCTGACAGGGGGGATCGGGGAGCTGTTTTTT	CASHLTGGIGELFF
TRBV27	NA	once	TRBJ2-3	TGTGCCAGCACCCCTAGACGGCATTCCTCTAGCACAGATACGCAGTATTTT	CASTPRRHSSSTDTQYF
TRBV5-1	TRBD1	few	TRBJ2-7	TGCGCCAGCAGCGGGCTGACAGGGCCTAGGGAGCAGTACTTC	CASSGLTGPREQYF
TRBV21-1	NA	NA	TRBJ1-1	TGTGCCAGCAGCAAAACCCACAGGGGGCAGGGTAGAACTGAAGCTTTCTTT	CASSKTHRGQGRTEAFF